This T cell receptor beta chain derives from a study of spatial heterogeneity in lung cancer. Overall study: More beta-chain than alpha-chain sequences were consistently detected. General study points: Intratumoral expanded alpha and beta TCR counts were found to track tumor mutation counts.

Concerning this clonotype itself: Its antigen is unknown. Since it is a stray read in a library aimed at alpha chains, this beta chain has a size that is not meaningful.

TCRdb re-called the 5' RACE reads with MiXCR, one entry per CDR3 protein. In the table there are about 11,000 distinct CDR3 sequences, less than 5.5% of which are singletons. Time point specified: sample taken at primary tumor resection. Whole RNA, isolated from tumor, nontumor lung or frozen PBMC, was sequenced without prior sorting. Trimming took 3 bases from V and 1 from J; bases not matched to a gene: 6. The length of the CDR3 is 16 residues. CDR1 is MNHEY, CDR2 SVGEGT, per germline. The rearrangement joins TRBV6-2 or TRBV6-3 to TRBJ2-1; TRBD1 matches at 7 bases. The sample was lung tumor tissue, taken at surgery. The TCR was taken from a male donor with early-stage non-small cell lung cancer. CDR3 bases: TGTGCCAGCAGTTATATTGGGGACAGATCCTACAATGAGCAGTTCTTC. It translates to CASSYIGDRSYNEQFF.